The entry below describes one T cell receptor beta chain. This record comes from a study of CD8 T cells in ankylosing spondylitis. Germline loops: CDR1 DFQATT, CDR2 SNEGSKA (reference sequence). V gave up 3 bases and J gave up 3 bases, with 7 bases separating them. This CDR3 has 12 amino acids. TCRdb reprocessed the 5' RACE reads via MiXCR and lists one record per CDR3 protein. The table includes about 140,000 distinct CDR3 sequences, 7% to 9% detected once. The chain carries TRBV20-1 and TRBJ2-3; D is perhaps TRBD2 (6 bases). This sequence was found in a male donor with ankylosing spondylitis. Input material: synovial fluid, either unsorted or a sorted T cell fraction (not recorded which). The CDR3 spells CSARGTTDTQYF. The CDR3 DNA sequence: TGCAGTGCTAGGGGGACTACAGATACGCAGTATTTT.